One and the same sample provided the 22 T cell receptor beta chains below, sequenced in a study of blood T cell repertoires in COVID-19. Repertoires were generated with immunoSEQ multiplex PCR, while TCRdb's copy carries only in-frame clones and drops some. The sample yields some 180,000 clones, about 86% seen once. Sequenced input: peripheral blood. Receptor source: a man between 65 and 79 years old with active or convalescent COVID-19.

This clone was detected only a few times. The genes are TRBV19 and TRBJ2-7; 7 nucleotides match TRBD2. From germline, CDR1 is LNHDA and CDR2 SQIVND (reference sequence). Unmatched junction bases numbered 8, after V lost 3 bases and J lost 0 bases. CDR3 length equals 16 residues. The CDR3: CASSIRRGGGSYEQYF. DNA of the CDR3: TGTGCCAGTAGTATCCGAAGAGGCGGGGGCTCCTACGAGCAGTACTTC. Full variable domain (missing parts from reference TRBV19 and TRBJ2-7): DGGITQSPKYLFRKEGQNVTLSCEQNLNHDAMYWYRQDPGQGLRLIYYSQIVNDFQKGDIAEGYSVSREKKESFPLTVTSAQKNPTAFYLCASSIRRGGGSYEQYFGPGTRLTVT.

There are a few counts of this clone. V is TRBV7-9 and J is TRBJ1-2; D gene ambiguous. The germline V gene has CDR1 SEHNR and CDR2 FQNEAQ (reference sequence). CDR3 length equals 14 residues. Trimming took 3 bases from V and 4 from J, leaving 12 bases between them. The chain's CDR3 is CASSFSQAFYGYTF. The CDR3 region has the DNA TGTGCCAGCAGCTTTTCCCAGGCGTTCTATGGCTACACCTTC. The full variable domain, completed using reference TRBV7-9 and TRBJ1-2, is DTGVSQNPRHKITKRGQNVTFRCDPISEHNRLYWYRQTLGQGPEFLTYFQNEAQLEKSRLLSDRFSAERPKGSFSTLEIQRTEQGDSAMYLCASSFSQAFYGYTFGSGTRLTVV.

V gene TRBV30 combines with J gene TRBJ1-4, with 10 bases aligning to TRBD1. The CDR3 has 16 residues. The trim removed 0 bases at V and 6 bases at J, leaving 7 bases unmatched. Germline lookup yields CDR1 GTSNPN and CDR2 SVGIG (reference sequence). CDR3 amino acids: CAWSVKTGTGDEKLFF. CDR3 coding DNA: TGTGCCTGGAGTGTTAAGACCGGGACAGGGGATGAAAAACTGTTTTTT.

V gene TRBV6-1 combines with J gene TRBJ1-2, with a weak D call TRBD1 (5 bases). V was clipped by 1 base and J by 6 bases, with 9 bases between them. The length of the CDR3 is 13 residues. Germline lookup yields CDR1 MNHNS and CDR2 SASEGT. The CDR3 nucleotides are TGTGCCAGCAGTGAAGAGAAGGGGAATGGCTACACCTTC. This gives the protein CASSEEKGNGYTF.

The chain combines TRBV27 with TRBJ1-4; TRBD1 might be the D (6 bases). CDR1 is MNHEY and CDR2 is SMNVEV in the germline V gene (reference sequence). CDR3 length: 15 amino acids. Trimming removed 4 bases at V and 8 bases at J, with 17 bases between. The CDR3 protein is CASSSAGGRLEKLFF. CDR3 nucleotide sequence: TGTGCCAGCAGTTCGGCGGGGGGGCGATTGGAAAAACTGTTTTTT.

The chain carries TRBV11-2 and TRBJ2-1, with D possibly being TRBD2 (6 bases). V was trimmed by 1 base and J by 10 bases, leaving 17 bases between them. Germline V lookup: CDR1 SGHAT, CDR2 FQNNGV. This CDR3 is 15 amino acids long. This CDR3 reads CASSLVLATAGEQFF. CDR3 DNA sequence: TGTGCCAGCAGCTTAGTCTTAGCTACCGCGGGGGAGCAGTTCTTC.

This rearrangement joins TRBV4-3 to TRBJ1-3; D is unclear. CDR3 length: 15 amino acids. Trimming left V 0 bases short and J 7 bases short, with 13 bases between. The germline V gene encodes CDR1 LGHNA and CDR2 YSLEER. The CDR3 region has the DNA TGCGCCAGCAGCCAAGATACCCCAACTCGGAACACCATATATTTT. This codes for CASSQDTPTRNTIYF.

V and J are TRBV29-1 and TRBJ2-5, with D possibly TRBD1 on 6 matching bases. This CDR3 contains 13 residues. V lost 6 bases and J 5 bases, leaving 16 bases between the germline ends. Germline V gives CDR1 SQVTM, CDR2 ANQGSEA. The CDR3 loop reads CSVTRGLSETQYF. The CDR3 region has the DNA TGCAGCGTGACCAGGGGCCTATCGGAGACCCAGTACTTC.

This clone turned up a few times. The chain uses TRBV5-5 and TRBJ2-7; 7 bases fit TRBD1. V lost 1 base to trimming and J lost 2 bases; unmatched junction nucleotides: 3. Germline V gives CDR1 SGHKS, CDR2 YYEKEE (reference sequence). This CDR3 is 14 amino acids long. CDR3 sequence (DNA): TGTGCCAGCAGCTTGCAGGGACAGACCTACGAGCAGTACTTC. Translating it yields CASSLQGQTYEQYF.

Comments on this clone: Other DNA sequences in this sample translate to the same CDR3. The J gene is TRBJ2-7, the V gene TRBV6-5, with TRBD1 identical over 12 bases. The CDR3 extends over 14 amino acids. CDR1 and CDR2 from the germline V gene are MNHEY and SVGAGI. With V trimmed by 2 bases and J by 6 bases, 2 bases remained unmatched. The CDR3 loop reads CASSYTGQGAEQYF. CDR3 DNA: TGTGCCAGCAGTTACACGGGACAGGGGGCCGAGCAGTACTTC.

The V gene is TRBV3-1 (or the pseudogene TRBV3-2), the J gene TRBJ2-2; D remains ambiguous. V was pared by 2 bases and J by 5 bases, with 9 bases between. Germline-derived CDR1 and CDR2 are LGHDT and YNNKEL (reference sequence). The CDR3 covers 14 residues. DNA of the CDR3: TGTGCCAGCAGCCAATATCCGAGAACCGGGGAGCTGTTTTTT. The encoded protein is CASSQYPRTGELFF.

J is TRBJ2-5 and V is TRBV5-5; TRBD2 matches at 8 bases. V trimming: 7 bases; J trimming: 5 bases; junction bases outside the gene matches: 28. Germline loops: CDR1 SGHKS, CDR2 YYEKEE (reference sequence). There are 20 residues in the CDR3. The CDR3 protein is CASLRVMVAGIAGGVETQYF. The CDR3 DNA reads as TGTGCCAGCCTCCGAGTGATGGTCGCGGGAATTGCGGGAGGAGTCGAGACCCAGTACTTC.

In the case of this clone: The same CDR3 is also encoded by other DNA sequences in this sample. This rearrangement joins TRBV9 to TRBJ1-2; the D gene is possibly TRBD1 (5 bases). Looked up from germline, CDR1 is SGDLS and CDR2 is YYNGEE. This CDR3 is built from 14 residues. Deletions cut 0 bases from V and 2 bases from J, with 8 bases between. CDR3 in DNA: TGTGCCAGCAGCGTAGCTGGGGGGAACTATGGCTACACCTTC. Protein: CASSVAGGNYGYTF.

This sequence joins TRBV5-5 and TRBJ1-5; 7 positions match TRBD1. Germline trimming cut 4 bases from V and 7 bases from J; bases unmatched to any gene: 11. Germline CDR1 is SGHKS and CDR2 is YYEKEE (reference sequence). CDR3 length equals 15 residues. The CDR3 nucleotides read TGTGCCAGCAGCCGAGCCCCTGACAGGGAACAGCCCCAGCATTTT. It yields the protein CASSRAPDREQPQHF. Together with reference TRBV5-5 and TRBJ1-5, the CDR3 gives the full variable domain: DAGVTQSPTHLIKTRGQQVTLRCSPISGHKSVSWYQQVLGQGPQFIFQYYEKEERGRGNFPDRFSARQFPNYSSELNVNALLLGDSALYLCASSRAPDREQPQHFGDGTRLSIL.

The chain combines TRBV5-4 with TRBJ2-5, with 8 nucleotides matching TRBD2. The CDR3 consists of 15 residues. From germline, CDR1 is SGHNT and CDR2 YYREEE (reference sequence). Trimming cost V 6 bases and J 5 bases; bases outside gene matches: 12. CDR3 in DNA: TGTGCCAGCACCTTAACAACTAGCGGTGGGGAGACCCAGTACTTC. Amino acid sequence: CASTLTTSGGETQYF.

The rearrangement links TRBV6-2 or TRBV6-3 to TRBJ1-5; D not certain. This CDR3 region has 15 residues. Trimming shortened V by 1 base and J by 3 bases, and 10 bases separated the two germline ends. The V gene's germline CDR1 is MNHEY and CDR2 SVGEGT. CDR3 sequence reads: CASSYWAQNNQPQHF. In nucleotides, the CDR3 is TGTGCCAGCAGTTACTGGGCACAAAACAATCAGCCCCAGCATTTT.

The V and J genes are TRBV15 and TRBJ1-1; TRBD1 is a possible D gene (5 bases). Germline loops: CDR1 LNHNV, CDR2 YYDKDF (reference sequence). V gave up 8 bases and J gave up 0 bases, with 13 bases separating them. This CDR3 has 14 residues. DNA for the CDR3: TGTGCCACCTCAGGGTTCGGTGTGAACACTGAAGCTTTCTTT. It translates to CATSGFGVNTEAFF.

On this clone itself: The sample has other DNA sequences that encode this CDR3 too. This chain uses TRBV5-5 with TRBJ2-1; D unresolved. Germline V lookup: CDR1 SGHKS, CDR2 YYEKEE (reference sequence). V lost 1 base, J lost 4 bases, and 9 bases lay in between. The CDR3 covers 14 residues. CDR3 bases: TGTGCCAGCAGCTTGACCTCGGGTTACAATGAGCAGTTCTTC. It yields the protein CASSLTSGYNEQFF.

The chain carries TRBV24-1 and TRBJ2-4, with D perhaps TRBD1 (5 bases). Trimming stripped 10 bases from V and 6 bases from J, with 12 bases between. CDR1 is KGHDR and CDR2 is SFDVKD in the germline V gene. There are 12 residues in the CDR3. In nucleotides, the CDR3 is TGTGCCACTGCCGACAGCTCAAACATTCAGTACTTC. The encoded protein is CATADSSNIQYF.

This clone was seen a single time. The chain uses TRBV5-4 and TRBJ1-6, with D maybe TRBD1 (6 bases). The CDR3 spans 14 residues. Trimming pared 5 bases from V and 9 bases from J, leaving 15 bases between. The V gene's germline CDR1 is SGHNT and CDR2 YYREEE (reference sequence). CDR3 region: CASSQRDNGSPLHF. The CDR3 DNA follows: TGTGCCAGCAGTCAACGGGACAACGGTTCACCCCTCCACTTT.

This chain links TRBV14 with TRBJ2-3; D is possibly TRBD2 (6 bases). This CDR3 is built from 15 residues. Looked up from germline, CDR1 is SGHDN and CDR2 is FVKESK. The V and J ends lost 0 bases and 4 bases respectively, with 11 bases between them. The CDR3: CASSQEEGGADTQYF. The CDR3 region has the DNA TGTGCCAGCAGCCAAGAGGAGGGAGGAGCAGATACGCAGTATTTT.

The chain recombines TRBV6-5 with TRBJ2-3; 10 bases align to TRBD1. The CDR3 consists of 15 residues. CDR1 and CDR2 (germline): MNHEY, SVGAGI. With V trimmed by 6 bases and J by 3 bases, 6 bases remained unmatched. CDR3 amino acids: CASSTDRGRTDTQYF. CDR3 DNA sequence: TGTGCCAGCAGCACTGACAGGGGGCGAACAGATACGCAGTATTTT.